Below are 7 T cell receptor beta chains sequenced from a single sample in a study of regulatory T cells in long-lasting Graves disease. Regarding time point: persistent/refractory GD, antithyroid drugs over 5 years with positive TRAb. Extracted PBMC RNA gave rise to the TCR library. For TCR beta, libraries came from iRepertoire HTBI primers and Arm-PCR of CDR3 regions. One entry per CDR3 protein results from TCRdb running MiXCR on the multiplex PCR reads. The profile shows 700,000 or so distinct CDR3 sequences, around 30% of them singletons. The source was peripheral blood mononuclear cells (PBMCs), collected when the disease was refractory, from a patient treated with antithyroid drugs. These receptors all stem from a female donor with Graves disease.

The chain joins TRBV15 to TRBJ2-7; D could derive from TRBD1 or TRBD2 (9 bases each). V lost 6 bases and J lost 3, with 18 bases in between. There are 15 residues in the CDR3. CDR1 and CDR2 (germline): LNHNV, YYDKDF (reference sequence). CDR3: CATSRLAGQGYEQYF. Written as DNA, the CDR3 is TGTGCCACCAGTAGGCTAGCGGGACAGGGCTACGAGCAGTACTTC.

This clonotype was seen ten or more times. This sequence joins TRBV28 and TRBJ2-7; D remains ambiguous. Germline values: CDR1 MDHEN, CDR2 SYDVKM. This CDR3 region has 13 residues. V was pared by 7 bases and J by 2 bases, with 12 bases between. DNA for the CDR3: TGTGCCAGCACCCCCCTCGGGCCCTACGAGCAGTACTTC. Amino acids: CASTPLGPYEQYF.

This clonotype was seen a few times. The chain is built from TRBV12-3 or TRBV12-4 and TRBJ1-4; a weak D match, TRBD1 (6 bases). The V end was cut by 7 bases, the J end by 8 bases, with 20 bases between. The CDR3 is made up of 15 amino acids. The CDR3 nucleotides read TGTGCCAGCACCTCCACAGGGAAAGCCGGGGAAAAACTGTTTTTT. Its protein product is CASTSTGKAGEKLFF.

The V call is TRBV15, the J call TRBJ2-7; D tentatively reads TRBD1 or TRBD2 (8 bases each). Germline lookup yields CDR1 LNHNV and CDR2 YYDKDF (reference sequence). This CDR3 spans 15 amino acids. V was pared by 5 bases and J by 3 bases, with 17 bases between. The CDR3 DNA reads TGTGCCACCAGCCAGGGGGCGGGAGGATACTACGAGCAGTACTTC. This translates into CATSQGAGGYYEQYF.

In this sample, this clonotype turned up many times. The chain is built from TRBV12-3 or TRBV12-4 and TRBJ1-2; D gene uncertain. This CDR3 is built from 13 residues. The germline V and J ends were trimmed by 3 bases and 4 bases, with 9 bases remaining between them. The CDR3: CASSFLQFYGYTF. Here the CDR3 DNA reads TGTGCCAGCAGTTTTCTACAGTTCTATGGCTACACCTTC.

This clonotype was detected a few times. The chain is built from TRBV28 and TRBJ1-2; the match to TRBD1 covers 7 bases. The CDR3 loop spans 15 amino acids. With 6 bases clipped from V and 3 bases from J, the junction kept 10 bases outside the gene matches. Germline loops: CDR1 MDHEN, CDR2 SYDVKM. The CDR3 DNA reads as TGTGCCAGCAGGATAACAGGGGTTAGCGACTATGGCTACACCTTC. It specifies CASRITGVSDYGYTF.

A few counts support this clonotype. This chain joins TRBV20-1 and TRBJ2-7; 12 nucleotides agree with TRBD2. The CDR3 is 14 residues long. Germline values: CDR1 DFQATT, CDR2 SNEGSKA (reference sequence). Germline trimming cut 1 base from V and 6 bases from J; bases unmatched to any gene: 4. CDR3 coding DNA: TGCAGTGCTAGAGGACTAGCGGGAGTGGGCGAGCAGTACTTC. Residues: CSARGLAGVGEQYF.